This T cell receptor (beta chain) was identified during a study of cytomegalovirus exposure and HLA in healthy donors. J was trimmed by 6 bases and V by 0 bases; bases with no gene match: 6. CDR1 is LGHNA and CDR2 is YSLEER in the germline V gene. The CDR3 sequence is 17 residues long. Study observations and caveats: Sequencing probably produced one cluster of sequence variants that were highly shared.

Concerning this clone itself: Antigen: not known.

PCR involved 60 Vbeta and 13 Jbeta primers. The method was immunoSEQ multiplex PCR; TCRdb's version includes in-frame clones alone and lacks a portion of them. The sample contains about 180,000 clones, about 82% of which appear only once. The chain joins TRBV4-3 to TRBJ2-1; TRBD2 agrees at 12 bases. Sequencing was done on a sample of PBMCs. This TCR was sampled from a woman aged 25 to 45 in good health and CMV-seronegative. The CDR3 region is CASSQDWTSGVVNEQFF. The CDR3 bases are TGCGCCAGCAGCCAAGATTGGACTAGCGGGGTAGTCAATGAGCAGTTCTTC.